This TCR beta chain was recovered during a study of response to subunit inactivated influenza vaccine. Study results and limitations: Authors suggested seasonal influenza vaccinations each recruit few new T cells.

Regarding this clonotype: Its antigen is not known.

In TCRdb, the RT-PCR reads were re-called with MiXCR into one record per CDR3 protein. The sample holds under 850,000 distinct CDR3 sequences, about a fifth seen once. V was clipped by 6 bases and J by 3 bases, with 17 bases between them. Germline V CDR1 and CDR2: SGHTA, FQGNSA. CDR3 size: 15 residues. This sample comprised PBMCs from blood, obtained more than 4 days after vaccination. This TCR was recovered from a man aged 50 to 59 who received an inactivated influenza vaccine. The chain combines TRBV7-2 with TRBJ2-5; the D gene is possibly TRBD1 (7 bases). CDR3 nucleotides: TGTGCCAGCAGTAGCAGACAGGGAGGCAAAGAGACCCAGTACTTC. Residues: CASSSRQGGKETQYF. The full variable domain, completed using reference TRBV7-2 and TRBJ2-5, is GAGVSQSPSNKVTEKGKDVELRCDPISGHTALYWYRQSLGQGLEFLIYFQGNSAPDKSGLPSDRFSAERTGGSVSTLTIQRTQQEDSAVYLCASSSRQGGKETQYFGPGTRLLVL.